This T cell receptor (beta chain) was recovered during a study of cytomegalovirus exposure and HLA in healthy donors. General study findings and limits: It was found in a later analysis that first-cohort TCR clusters tended to co-occur in the 120 validation repertoires. Among TCR beta chains, those listed as cytomegalovirus-associated numbered 164.

Produced via immunoSEQ multiplex PCR; TCRdb's table is partial and in-frame only. Of 110,000 to 150,000 clones in the sample, about 86% were seen once. It was the approximately 120-subject validation cohort, separate from the roughly 700-subject first cohort, to which the donors belonged. Germline loops: CDR1 SGHNT, CDR2 YYREEE (reference sequence). CDR3 size: 14 residues. Trimming cost V 2 bases and J 5 bases; bases outside gene matches: 6. Note on this clone: Its antigen is unidentified.

The receptor's source is a woman aged 18-35 years in good health and CMV-seropositive. The chain carries TRBV5-4 and TRBJ2-7; the match to TRBD2 covers 8 bases. The material sequenced was PBMCs. The chain's CDR3 is CASSLDSGGNEQYF. The CDR3 DNA is TGTGCCAGCAGCTTAGATTCGGGGGGGAACGAGCAGTACTTC.